The 11 T cell receptor beta chains listed next were all sequenced from one sample in a study of response to subunit inactivated influenza vaccine. TCRdb reprocessed the RT-PCR reads with MiXCR, giving one entry per CDR3 protein. This table holds some 500,000 distinct CDR3 sequences, 25% found once. Sequences were derived from CD4+ T cells sorted from PBMCs, sampled more than 4 days after vaccination. The receptors shown here come from a man aged 50-60 years who received an inactivated influenza vaccine.

This chain connects TRBV11-2 to TRBJ2-1; D not certain. The V end lost 6 bases, the J end lost 4 bases, and 16 bases lay between the germline ends. From germline, CDR1 is SGHAT and CDR2 FQNNGV. This CDR3 spans 15 amino acids. This CDR3 is CASRDSALDYNEQFF. In DNA, the CDR3 is TGTGCCAGCAGAGATAGTGCGCTGGATTACAATGAGCAGTTCTTC.

A few counts support this clonotype. J is TRBJ2-2 and V is TRBV11-2, with 15 bases lining up with TRBD2. The CDR3 sequence is 21 residues long. The junction had 14 bases not matched to a gene; V was cut back by 2 bases and J by 4 bases. CDR1 is SGHAT, CDR2 FQNNGV, per germline. CDR3 loop: CASSLSIRRTSGGARTGELFF. CDR3 coding DNA: TGTGCCAGCAGCTTATCTATAAGGCGGACTAGCGGGGGGGCCCGCACCGGGGAGCTGTTTTTT. The full variable domain, its missing parts supplied by reference TRBV11-2 and TRBJ2-2, is EAGVAQSPRYKIIEKRQSVAFWCNPISGHATLYWYQQILGQGPKLLIQFQNNGVVDDSQLPKDRFSAERLKGVDSTLKIQPAKLEDSAVYLCASSLSIRRTSGGARTGELFFGEGSRLTVL.

This clonotype was counted ten times or more. The chain is built from TRBV12-3 or TRBV12-4 and TRBJ2-1; D possibly uses TRBD1 or TRBD2 (5 bases each). Trimming removed 5 bases at V and 7 bases at J, with 18 bases between. The CDR3 contains 15 residues. CDR3 sequence: CASSPHMGVRNEQFF. The CDR3 DNA sequence: TGTGCCAGCAGTCCCCATATGGGGGTAAGGAATGAGCAGTTCTTC.

The CDR3 bases are TGCAGTGCCCCTTGGGGGGACGGAGAGCAGTACTTC. Protein product: CSAPWGDGEQYF. The J gene is TRBJ2-7, the V gene TRBV20-1; D is perhaps TRBD2 (6 bases). The CDR3 extends over 12 amino acids. Trimming left V 6 bases short and J 7 bases short, with 16 bases between. Germline CDR1 and CDR2: DFQATT and SNEGSKA (reference sequence).

This clonotype was observed a handful of times. In nucleotides, the CDR3 is TGTGCCAGCACAGGGTTAATGCGTAATGAGCAGTTCTTC. It yields the protein CASTGLMRNEQFF. The chain joins TRBV6-1 to TRBJ2-1, with TRBD1 as a possible D gene (5 bases). The V and J ends lost 7 bases and 7 bases respectively, with 14 bases between them. CDR3 size: 13 residues. The germline V gene encodes CDR1 MNHNS and CDR2 SASEGT.

V and J are TRBV12-3 or TRBV12-4 and TRBJ1-6; 9 bases match TRBD1. This CDR3 is built from 15 residues. V was pared by 9 bases and J by 2 bases, with 5 bases of the junction left unmatched. The CDR3 sequence is CASTGGRAYNSPLHF. Here the CDR3 DNA reads TGTGCCAGTACAGGGGGCCGCGCCTATAATTCACCCCTCCACTTT.

This clonotype was observed a few times. This chain connects TRBV7-9 to TRBJ2-7; the D call may be TRBD1 or TRBD2 (5 bases each). From germline, CDR1 is SEHNR and CDR2 FQNEAQ (reference sequence). The CDR3 covers 16 residues. V shed 4 bases and J shed 3 bases, with 19 bases lying between them. CDR3 DNA: TGTGCCAGCAGCTCAGTACCGGGGACGGAGAACTACGAGCAGTACTTC. Encoded protein: CASSSVPGTENYEQYF.

This sequence joins TRBV11-2 and TRBJ2-3; D ambiguous. The CDR3 covers 14 residues. CDR1 is SGHAT and CDR2 is FQNNGV in the germline V gene. Trimming took 4 bases from V and 2 from J, leaving 10 bases between them. CDR3 bases: TGTGCCAGCAGCTATTGGCGGTACACAGATACGCAGTATTTT. Translated: CASSYWRYTDTQYF.

V and J are TRBV4-1 and TRBJ2-5; 9 bases align to TRBD2. CDR1 is MGHRA, CDR2 YSYEKL, per germline. V shed 1 base and J 5 bases; nucleotides not matched to a gene: 5. CDR3 length: 15 amino acids. Here the CDR3 DNA reads TGCGCCAGCAGCCAAGGGCCTAGCGGGGTGGAGACCCAGTACTTC. It yields the protein CASSQGPSGVETQYF.

This clonotype was observed a few times. The chain couples TRBV6-1 to TRBJ2-5, with TRBD1 matching 7 bases. CDR1 and CDR2 from the germline V gene are MNHNS and SASEGT. The V and J ends lost 6 bases and 5 bases, in that order; junction bases with no gene match: 0. This CDR3 is 11 amino acids long. CDR3 protein: CASRQGETQYF. As DNA, the CDR3 is TGTGCCAGCAGACAGGGGGAGACCCAGTACTTC.

This rearrangement joins TRBV24-1 to TRBJ2-3; the D gene is possibly TRBD1 (6 bases). CDR3 length: 13 amino acids. Trimming stripped 1 base from V and 11 bases from J, with 12 bases between. The germline V gene encodes CDR1 KGHDR and CDR2 SFDVKD. The CDR3 sequence is CATSDFRGEGQYF. The CDR3 DNA reads TGTGCCACCAGTGATTTCAGGGGAGAAGGGCAGTATTTT.